A single sample gave rise to the 30 T cell receptor beta chains below, sequenced in a study of OX40 agonist ivuxolimab in advanced cancers. This table comes from immunoSEQ multiplex PCR, and its TCRdb copy is limited to in-frame clones, with some not included. The repertoire includes about 84,000 clones, roughly 82% of them detected once, and 2.5% to 3% sits in the top ten. The sample consisted of CD4+ or CD8+ T cells sorted from blood, taken in a trial of the OX40 agonist ivuxolimab. The receptors stem from an adult with an advanced solid tumor such as melanoma, head and neck, liver or kidney cancer.

DNA of the CDR3: TGCGCCAGCAGCCAGGGTCCCGGGACTAGTAATGTCAATGAGCAGTTCTTC. Its translation: CASSQGPGTSNVNEQFF. The genes are TRBV4-3 and TRBJ2-1, with TRBD2 identical over 8 bases. CDR1 and CDR2 from the germline V gene are LGHNA and YSLEER. Germline trimming cut 3 bases from V and 6 bases from J; bases unmatched to any gene: 13. The CDR3 runs to 17 residues.

The chain has TRBV23-1 and TRBJ1-6; D not certain. TRBV23-1 is flagged as an ORF with uncertain function. The CDR3 consists of 20 residues. V was shortened by 3 bases and J by 3 bases, with 24 bases between the two germline ends. CDR3 sequence: CASSHKGSPPSVHYNSPLHF. CDR3 bases: TGCGCCAGCAGTCATAAAGGCTCACCCCCTTCCGTCCACTATAATTCACCCCTCCACTTT.

This rearrangement joins TRBV6-6 to TRBJ2-3; D is possibly TRBD2 (7 bases). The V and J ends lost 7 bases and 6 bases respectively, with 20 bases between them. CDR3 length: 15 residues. CDR1 is MNHNY and CDR2 is SVGAGI in the germline V gene (reference sequence). CDR3 sequence: CASKPGGPPRDTQYF. DNA of the CDR3: TGTGCCAGCAAACCGGGGGGCCCCCCTAGGGATACGCAGTATTTT.

The chain carries TRBV6-5 and TRBJ2-3, with 8 bases that match TRBD1. The V gene end was trimmed by 10 bases and the J gene end by 0 bases; junction bases not matched to a gene: 3. The CDR3 is 13 amino acids. Germline-derived CDR1 and CDR2 are MNHEY and SVGAGI. CDR3 amino acids: CAIRTGSTDTQYF. The CDR3 DNA sequence: TGTGCCATCCGGACAGGGAGCACAGATACGCAGTATTTT.

This chain connects TRBV7-9 to TRBJ1-1, with 10 nucleotides matching TRBD1. The CDR3 totals 15 residues. The V gene end was trimmed by 1 base and the J gene end by 6 bases; junction bases not matched to a gene: 5. CDR1 SEHNR and CDR2 FQNEAQ come from the germline V gene (reference sequence). The CDR3 bases are TGTGCCAGCAGCTTAGTAAAGGGACAGGGGTCTGAAGCTTTCTTT. It codes for CASSLVKGQGSEAFF.

The rearrangement uses TRBV7-9 and TRBJ1-5, with D possibly matching TRBD1 (6 bases). This CDR3 spans 12 amino acids. Trimming left V 5 bases short and J 7 bases short, with 9 bases between. Germline V gene lookup returns CDR1 SEHNR and CDR2 FQNEAQ (reference sequence). CDR3 sequence reads: CASSVGAQPQHF. CDR3 in DNA: TGTGCCAGCAGCGTGGGGGCCCAGCCCCAGCATTTT.

This rearrangement joins TRBV4-2 to TRBJ1-2, with D tentatively TRBD1 (5 bases). The CDR3 is 15 amino acids. The germline CDR1 and CDR2 sequences are LGHNA and YNFKEQ. Trimming stripped 0 bases from V and 4 bases from J, with 12 bases between. The CDR3 spells CASSQDQGAPYGYTF. The CDR3 DNA reads as TGTGCCAGCAGCCAAGATCAAGGGGCCCCCTATGGCTACACCTTC.

The CDR3 coding sequence is TGCGCCAGCAGCACAGGACAGGGACCCTACGAGCAGTACTTC. It encodes CASSTGQGPYEQYF. This chain connects TRBV5-1 to TRBJ2-7; 8 nucleotides agree with TRBD1. Germline V gene data show CDR1 as SGHRS and CDR2 as YFSETQ. The CDR3 totals 14 residues. V shed 4 bases and J 2 bases; nucleotides not matched to a gene: 5.

This chain links TRBV5-1 with TRBJ2-5; D ambiguous. The CDR3 totals 14 residues. Looked up from germline, CDR1 is SGHRS and CDR2 is YFSETQ. Trimming took off 4 bases at V and 5 bases at J, with 15 bases between the two ends. This chain's CDR3 is CASSVSRSGETQYF. DNA of the CDR3: TGCGCCAGCAGCGTATCCAGGTCCGGCGAGACCCAGTACTTC.

This chain connects TRBV9 to TRBJ1-6; possible D gene TRBD1, 5 bases. This CDR3 comprises 14 residues. The ends were cut back, 2 bases at V and 10 bases at J, with 13 bases in the middle. Germline V CDR1 and CDR2: SGDLS, YYNGEE. This CDR3 is CASSVSGWESPLHF. The CDR3 DNA sequence: TGTGCCAGCAGCGTCTCAGGGTGGGAGTCACCCCTCCACTTT.

V and J are TRBV28 and TRBJ2-3; D possibly corresponds to TRBD1 (6 bases). CDR1 and CDR2 (germline): MDHEN, SYDVKM. Deletions cut 4 bases from V and 5 bases from J, with 13 bases between. This CDR3 has 14 residues. CDR3 in DNA: TGTGCCAGCAGTTCCACCTACAGGGAAGATACGCAGTATTTT. Encoded protein: CASSSTYREDTQYF.

The chain joins TRBV5-5 to TRBJ2-5, with 8 bases that match TRBD2. Germline CDR1 and CDR2: SGHKS and YYEKEE (reference sequence). The CDR3 totals 15 residues. After removal of 4 bases from V and 2 bases from J, the junction contained 7 bases not matched to a gene. The DNA of the CDR3 is TGTGCCAGCAGCGCCGGGACTAGAACACAAGAGACCCAGTACTTC. This codes for CASSAGTRTQETQYF.

The chain uses TRBV15 and TRBJ1-3; no reliable D call. Trimming stripped 1 base from V and 0 bases from J, with 7 bases between. Germline loops: CDR1 LNHNV, CDR2 YYDKDF (reference sequence). The CDR3 runs to 15 residues. CDR3 residues: CATSRGADSGNTIYF. CDR3 bases: TGTGCCACCAGCAGAGGTGCAGACTCTGGAAACACCATATATTTT.

The V call is TRBV5-4, the J call TRBJ1-5; D remains unclear. V lost 1 base and J 0 bases, leaving 8 bases between the germline ends. The CDR3 has 15 amino acids. Germline V gene sequence: CDR1 SGHNT, CDR2 YYREEE (reference sequence). The CDR3 is CASSLNPGSNQPQHF. DNA for the CDR3: TGTGCCAGCAGCTTGAACCCAGGTAGCAATCAGCCCCAGCATTTT.

The V and J genes are TRBV28 and TRBJ1-1, with D possibly TRBD1 on 5 matching bases. This CDR3 is built from 16 residues. Germline CDR1 reads MDHEN; CDR2 reads SYDVKM. V shed 8 bases and J shed 4 bases, with 23 bases lying between them. In DNA form, the CDR3 reads TGTGCCAGCTTAATCCGGGAACAGGTTGATGGCACTGAAGCTTTCTTT. Its protein is CASLIREQVDGTEAFF.

The rearrangement joins TRBV28 to TRBJ1-5; possibly TRBD1 for D (5 bases). The germline V gene has CDR1 MDHEN and CDR2 SYDVKM. CDR3 length: 14 amino acids. Between the trimmed V and J ends, which lost 2 bases and 6 bases, there was a span of 11 bases. CDR3 sequence: CASSLRGEGQPQHF. DNA for the CDR3: TGTGCCAGCAGTTTAAGGGGCGAGGGTCAGCCCCAGCATTTT.

The chain links TRBV5-6 to TRBJ1-3; unclear D gene. From germline, CDR1 is SGHDT and CDR2 YYEEEE. This CDR3 region has 13 residues. Trimming left V 2 bases short and J 4 bases short, with 7 bases between. The CDR3 spells CASSFGQGNTIYF. The CDR3 DNA reads as TGTGCCAGCAGCTTTGGGCAGGGAAACACCATATATTTT.

This clone was seen only a few times. The chain recombines TRBV11-2 with TRBJ1-5, with 9 bases matching TRBD1. The germline gives CDR1 SGHAT, CDR2 FQNNGV. The J segment lost 5 bases and the V segment lost 0 bases, leaving 8 bases of the junction unmatched. The CDR3 sequence is 17 residues long. CDR3: CASSLEPGTGYHQPQHF. As DNA, the CDR3 is TGTGCCAGCAGCTTAGAACCCGGGACAGGGTACCATCAGCCCCAGCATTTT.

This sequence joins TRBV27 and TRBJ2-2, with D possibly matching TRBD1 (6 bases). This CDR3 is 14 amino acids long. Germline lookup yields CDR1 MNHEY and CDR2 SMNVEV (reference sequence). V shed 6 bases and J shed 5 bases, with 13 bases lying between them. CDR3 nucleotide sequence: TGTGCCAGCAGGCCAGGGACACTAACCGGGGAGCTGTTTTTT. Its translation is CASRPGTLTGELFF.

V usage is TRBV28 and J usage is TRBJ2-7; D ambiguous. Germline V CDR1 and CDR2: MDHEN, SYDVKM. V lost 2 bases and J 2 bases, leaving 7 bases between the germline ends. The CDR3 extends over 13 amino acids. DNA for the CDR3: TGTGCCAGCAGTTTAAGGTCCGCCTACGAGCAGTACGTC. Amino acids: CASSLRSAYEQYV.

The chain combines TRBV11-2 with TRBJ2-5, with D perhaps TRBD1 (5 bases). V was shortened by 1 base and J by 3 bases, with 12 bases between the two germline ends. The CDR3 is made up of 15 amino acids. Germline assignment: CDR1 SGHAT and CDR2 FQNNGV. The CDR3 nucleotides are TGTGCCAGCAGCTTAGGTCCAGGGTTAAAAGAGACCCAGTACTTC. Its protein is CASSLGPGLKETQYF.

This sequence joins TRBV19 and TRBJ2-5; 10 nucleotides line up with TRBD2. After removal of 4 bases from V and 7 bases from J, the junction contained 12 bases not matched to a gene. Germline-derived CDR1 and CDR2 are LNHDA and SQIVND (reference sequence). CDR3 length: 16 amino acids. The CDR3 bases are TGTGCCAGTAGTACCCCGGGGCTAGCGGGGGATGGGACCCAGTACTTC. As protein: CASSTPGLAGDGTQYF.

This chain links TRBV6-5 with TRBJ1-2; no firm D call. Germline V gives CDR1 MNHEY, CDR2 SVGAGI. CDR3 length: 13 amino acids. The V and J ends lost 5 bases and 6 bases respectively, with 13 bases between them. This chain's CDR3 is CASSPPGENGYTF. CDR3 coding DNA: TGTGCCAGCAGTCCCCCAGGTGAAAATGGCTACACCTTC.

This chain links TRBV7-3 with TRBJ2-2; 9 positions match TRBD1. This CDR3 contains 16 residues. Trimming removed 5 bases from V and 4 bases from J; junction bases left unmatched: 8. CDR1 SGHTA and CDR2 FQGTGA come from the germline V gene. This CDR3 reads CASSPPGQGGTGELFF. CDR3 sequence (DNA): TGTGCCAGCAGCCCGCCGGGACAGGGAGGCACCGGGGAGCTGTTTTTT. Filled out from reference TRBV7-3 and TRBJ2-2, the complete variable domain reads GAGVSQTPSNKVTEKGKYVELRCDPISGHTALYWYRQSLGQGPEFLIYFQGTGAADDSGLPNDRFFAVRPEGSVSTLKIQRTERGDSAVYLCASSPPGQGGTGELFFGEGSRLTVL.

V and J are TRBV19 and TRBJ1-4; TRBD1 might be the D (5 bases). This CDR3 comprises 13 residues. Germline CDR1 and CDR2: LNHDA and SQIVND (reference sequence). V lost 7 bases to trimming and J lost 5 bases, with 11 bases between them. The CDR3: CASKARENEKLFF. CDR3 bases: TGTGCCAGTAAGGCCAGGGAAAATGAAAAACTGTTTTTT. The complete variable domain, with remaining parts taken from reference TRBV19 and TRBJ1-4, reads DGGITQSPKYLFRKEGQNVTLSCEQNLNHDAMYWYRQDPGQGLRLIYYSQIVNDFQKGDIAEGYSVSREKKESFPLTVTSAQKNPTAFYLCASKARENEKLFFGSGTQLSVL.

This chain links TRBV11-2 with TRBJ1-6, with a tentative D call TRBD1 (5 bases). V lost 1 base and J lost 6, with 13 bases in between. Germline CDR1 SGHAT, CDR2 FQNNGV. The CDR3 is 16 residues long. CDR3 bases: TGTGCCAGCAGCTTAGCCCTAGGGGACGGTAATTCACCCCTCCACTTT. Its protein is CASSLALGDGNSPLHF.

The rearrangement links TRBV7-9 to TRBJ2-3; D uncertain. This CDR3 spans 14 amino acids. CDR1 is SEHNR, CDR2 FQNEAQ, per germline (reference sequence). V dropped 1 base and J dropped 7 bases, with 12 bases sitting between them. The CDR3 reads CASSLEGSSHTQYF. In nucleotides, the CDR3 is TGTGCCAGCAGCTTAGAGGGCAGCTCTCATACGCAGTATTTT.

CDR3: CASSVGTADEQYV. The CDR3 DNA reads TGTGCCAGCAGCGTCGGGACAGCAGACGAGCAGTACGTC. The chain carries TRBV7-9 and TRBJ2-7, with 7 bases matching TRBD1. After removal of 5 bases from V and 5 bases from J, the junction contained 6 bases not matched to a gene. The length of the CDR3 is 13 residues. Germline CDR1 and CDR2: SEHNR and FQNEAQ (reference sequence).

V is TRBV5-8 and J is TRBJ1-6; TRBD1 might be the D (5 bases). Germline CDR1 SGHTS, CDR2 YDEGEE. The CDR3 contains 15 residues. Trimming pared 2 bases from V and 7 bases from J, leaving 13 bases between. In nucleotides, the CDR3 is TGTGCCAGCAGCTTAAAGGTGGGGGGGAATTCACCCCTCCACTTT. The encoded protein is CASSLKVGGNSPLHF.

Here the CDR3 DNA reads TGTGCAAGTCGTCGGAGACAGGCGTCCACAGTTTTTAGGGATAGCAATCAGCCCCAGCATTTT. Translated: CASRRRQASTVFRDSNQPQHF. The V call is TRBV12-2, the J call TRBJ1-5; the D segment call TRBD1 is taken from the table without a DNA check. TRBV12-2 is labeled a pseudogene. This CDR3 has 21 amino acids.